The clone carrying this T cell receptor (beta chain) was seen more than once but under ten times. The record originates from a study of blood T cell repertoires in COVID-19. The CDR3 spans 14 residues. Trimming cost V 2 bases and J 2 bases; bases outside gene matches: 0. Germline CDR1 KGHSH, CDR2 LQKENI. Per the study methods: Amplification of reference gene primers was used by the study to estimate nucleated cell counts. Sequencing used immunoSEQ multiplex PCR; TCRdb keeps in-frame clones, though not all of them. For V, J and clone size, that table is used; D and trimming come from the DNA. This sample has about 74,000 clones, with roughly four fifths found just once.

The material sequenced was peripheral blood. The sequence was obtained from a human donor in a cohort sampled during active COVID-19. The chain carries TRBV18 and TRBJ1-2, with 9 bases fitting TRBD1. This CDR3 reads CASSPDRGNYGYTF. The CDR3 bases are TGTGCCAGCTCACCAGACAGGGGGAACTATGGCTACACCTTC.